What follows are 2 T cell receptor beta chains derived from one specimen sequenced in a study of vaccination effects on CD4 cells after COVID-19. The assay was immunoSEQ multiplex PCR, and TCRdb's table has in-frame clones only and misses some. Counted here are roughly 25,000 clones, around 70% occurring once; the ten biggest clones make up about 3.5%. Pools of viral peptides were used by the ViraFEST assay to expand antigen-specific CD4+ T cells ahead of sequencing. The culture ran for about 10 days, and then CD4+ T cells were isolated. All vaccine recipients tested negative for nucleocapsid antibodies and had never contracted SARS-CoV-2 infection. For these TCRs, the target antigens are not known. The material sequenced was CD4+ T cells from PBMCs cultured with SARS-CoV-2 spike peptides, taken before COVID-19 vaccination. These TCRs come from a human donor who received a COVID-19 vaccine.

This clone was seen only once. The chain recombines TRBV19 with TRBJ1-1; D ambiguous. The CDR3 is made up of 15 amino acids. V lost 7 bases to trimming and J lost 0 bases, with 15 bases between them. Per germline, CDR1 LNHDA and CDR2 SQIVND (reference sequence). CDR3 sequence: CASTRTGTLNTEAFF. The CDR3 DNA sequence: TGTGCCAGTACTAGGACGGGAACCTTGAACACTGAAGCTTTCTTT.

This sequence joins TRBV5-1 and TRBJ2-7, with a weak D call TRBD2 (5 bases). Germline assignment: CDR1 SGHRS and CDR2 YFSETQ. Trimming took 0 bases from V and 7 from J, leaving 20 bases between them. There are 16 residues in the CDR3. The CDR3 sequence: CASSLGLVVASGEQYF. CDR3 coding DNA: TGCGCCAGCAGCTTGGGGCTAGTCGTGGCCTCGGGAGAGCAGTACTTC. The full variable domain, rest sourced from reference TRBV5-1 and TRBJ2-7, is KAGVTQTPRYLIKTRGQQVTLSCSPISGHRSVSWYQQTPGQGLQFLFEYFSETQRNKGNFPGRFSGRQFSNSRSEMNVSTLELGDSALYLCASSLGLVVASGEQYFGPGTRLTVT.